This TCR beta chain was observed in a study of Ad26.COV2.S vaccination and SARS-CoV-2 variants. The sample's treatment: some 19 received Ad26.COV2.S at low or high dose, single or two shots; several received placebo; per-sample allocation not given. After the first vaccine or placebo injection, samples were drawn on day 63. Trimming removed 1 base from V and 2 bases from J, with 9 bases in between. Germline V gives CDR1 SGHRS, CDR2 YFSETQ. This CDR3 contains 14 residues. Libraries were prepared by immunoSEQ multiplex PCR; TCRdb keeps only in-frame clonotypes and omits some of them. This sample has some 640,000 clones, with 89% found just once.

The chain employs TRBV5-1 and TRBJ2-5; D not certain. The TCR was taken from a person between 18 and 60 years old who received the Ad26.COV2.S COVID-19 vaccine or a placebo. The sequences come from peripheral blood, collected in a trial of Ad26.COV2.S vaccine versus placebo. The CDR3 region is CASSLWGRQETQYF. The CDR3 DNA is TGCGCCAGCAGCTTGTGGGGTCGGCAAGAGACCCAGTACTTC.